The clone carrying this T cell receptor (beta chain) was found many times. Its antigen is as yet unknown. These data originate in a study of Graves' ophthalmopathy and Graves' hyperthyroidism. Trimming stripped 6 bases from V and 7 bases from J, with 18 bases between. The length of the CDR3 is 14 residues. Donors with ophthalmopathy: moderate-to-severe activity, CAS ≥3, NOSPECS ≥4, duration under 3 months. The PBMCs had their origin in 10 ml of fresh peripheral blood. Beta-chain TCR CDR3 regions were amplified from RNA transcripts. A first-round RT-PCR used HTBI primers, followed by a second-round multiplex PCR. In TCRdb, the multiplex PCR reads were re-called with MiXCR into one record per CDR3 protein. The data contain approximately 500,000 distinct CDR3 sequences, about 15% of them seen just once; the ten biggest clones take up about 10%. The study, taken as a whole, reports: At just under 71% sensitivity and approximately 72% specificity, the model predicted progression of the ophthalmopathy.

This receptor was taken from a woman under 40 with Graves' ophthalmopathy. Sequences were obtained from blood. The chain couples TRBV12-3 or TRBV12-4 to TRBJ1-1, with a weak D call TRBD1 (5 bases). CDR3 sequence (DNA): TGTGCCAGCAGCACAGGTGTAAAATGGCTTGAAGCTTTCTTT. Encoded protein: CASSTGVKWLEAFF.